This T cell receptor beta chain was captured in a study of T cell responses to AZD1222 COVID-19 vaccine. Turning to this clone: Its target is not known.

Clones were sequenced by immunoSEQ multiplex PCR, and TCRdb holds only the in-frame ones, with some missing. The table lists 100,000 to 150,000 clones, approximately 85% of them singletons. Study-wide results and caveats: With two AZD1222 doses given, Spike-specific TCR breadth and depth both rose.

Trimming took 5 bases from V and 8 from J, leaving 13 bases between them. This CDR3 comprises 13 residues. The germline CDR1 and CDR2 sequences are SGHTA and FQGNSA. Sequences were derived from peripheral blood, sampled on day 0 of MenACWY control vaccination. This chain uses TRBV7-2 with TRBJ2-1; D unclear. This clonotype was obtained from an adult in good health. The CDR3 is CASSLFSPDEQFF. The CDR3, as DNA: TGTGCCAGCAGCCTTTTCAGCCCCGATGAGCAGTTCTTC. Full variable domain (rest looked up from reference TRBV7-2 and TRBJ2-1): GAGVSQSPSNKVTEKGKDVELRCDPISGHTALYWYRQSLGQGLEFLIYFQGNSAPDKSGLPSDRFSAERTGGSVSTLTIQRTQQEDSAVYLCASSLFSPDEQFFGPGTRLTVL.